The next 7 T cell receptor beta chains were all read from a single sample in a study of glioma-infiltrating T cells. TCR alpha and beta CDR3 regions were amplified from RNA using iRepertoire nested multiplex PCR. TCRdb re-analysed the multiplex PCR reads in MiXCR, keeping a single row per CDR3 protein. This table holds approximately 120,000 distinct CDR3 sequences, approximately 23% found once. The sequenced material came from glioma tissue, nonneoplastic brain tissue, or PBMCs (not recorded which). The receptors were sampled from a human donor with low-grade glioma or glioblastoma, undergoing nonglioma brain surgery, or in good health (not recorded which).

This clonotype was found many times. This rearrangement joins TRBV6-6 to TRBJ2-7, with D perhaps matching TRBD2 (5 bases). The CDR3 has 14 residues. Looked up from germline, CDR1 is MNHNY and CDR2 is SVGAGI (reference sequence). V gave up 0 bases and J gave up 6 bases, with 12 bases separating them. The CDR3: CASSYSRRSGEQYF. CDR3 nucleotide sequence: TGTGCCAGCAGTTACTCGAGGAGGTCGGGCGAGCAGTACTTC.

Remarks on this clonotype: Being one base from a much bigger clone, this may be a read error. V gene TRBV5-1 combines with J gene TRBJ2-1; D is uncertain. This CDR3 contains 11 residues. Germline V CDR1 and CDR2: SGHRS, YFSETQ. CDR3 in DNA: TGCGCCAGCAGCTTGGGTGATGAGCAGTCCTTC. Its translation: CASSLGDEQSF.

Remarks on this clonotype: Compared with germline, one end of the junction differs, possibly owing to a read error. The chain joins TRBV7-2 to TRBJ2-3, with TRBD2 as a possible D gene (7 bases). The CDR3 has 17 amino acids. Germline V gene lookup returns CDR1 SGHTA and CDR2 FQGNSA. CDR3 coding DNA: TGTGCCAGCAGATTCCGGGGAGGGCCAGGGGTCCCAGATACGCGGTATTTT. Translated, it gives CASRFRGGPGVPDTRYF.

Points on this clonotype: A much larger clone lies one base from this, so it may be a read error. The chain has TRBV6-6 and TRBJ2-3; a possible D gene is TRBD1 (6 bases). CDR3 size: 17 residues. V gave up 2 bases and J gave up 2 bases, with 17 bases separating them. Germline loops: CDR1 MNHNY, CDR2 SVGAGI (reference sequence). CDR3 in DNA: TGTGCCAGCAGTTACGATGGCAGGGGTTTTCCCACAGATACGCAGTATTTT. Protein sequence: CASSYDGRGFPTDTQYF.

This clonotype has only a few counts. The rearrangement joins TRBV7-9 to TRBJ2-7; 7 nucleotides agree with TRBD1. V trimming: 5 bases; J trimming: 0 bases; junction bases outside the gene matches: 4. The CDR3 is made up of 14 amino acids. The V gene's germline CDR1 is SEHNR and CDR2 FQNEAQ (reference sequence). Here the CDR3 DNA reads TGTGCCAGCAGCCGGGACAGCGTCTCCTACGAGCAGTACTTC. It encodes CASSRDSVSYEQYF.

This clonotype was observed many times. The genes are TRBV28 and TRBJ2-1; 7 bases are a match to TRBD1. The J segment lost 0 bases and the V segment lost 5 bases, leaving 7 bases of the junction unmatched. In germline, CDR1 is MDHEN, CDR2 SYDVKM. The CDR3 extends over 16 amino acids. The DNA of the CDR3 is TGTGCCAGCAGTACCGGGACAGATGACTCCTACAATGAGCAGTTCTTC. Its translation is CASSTGTDDSYNEQFF. Looking up the rest from reference TRBV28 and TRBJ2-1 gives the full variable domain: DVKVTQSSRYLVKRTGEKVFLECVQDMDHENMFWYRQDPGLGLRLIYFSYDVKMKEKGDIPEGYSVSREKKERFSLILESASTNQTSMYLCASSTGTDDSYNEQFFGPGTRLTVL.

To note about this clonotype: A much larger clone is a single base away; this may be a read error. This sequence joins TRBV7-2 and TRBJ1-4; the D gene is possibly TRBD1 (5 bases). V lost 6 bases and J lost 10, with 21 bases in between. This CDR3 spans 15 amino acids. Germline-derived CDR1 and CDR2 are SGHTA and FQGNSA. CDR3 sequence: CASRIAPGRAGKLFF. The DNA of the CDR3 is TGTGCCAGCAGAATAGCGCCGGGCAGGGCGGGAAAACTGTTTTTT.